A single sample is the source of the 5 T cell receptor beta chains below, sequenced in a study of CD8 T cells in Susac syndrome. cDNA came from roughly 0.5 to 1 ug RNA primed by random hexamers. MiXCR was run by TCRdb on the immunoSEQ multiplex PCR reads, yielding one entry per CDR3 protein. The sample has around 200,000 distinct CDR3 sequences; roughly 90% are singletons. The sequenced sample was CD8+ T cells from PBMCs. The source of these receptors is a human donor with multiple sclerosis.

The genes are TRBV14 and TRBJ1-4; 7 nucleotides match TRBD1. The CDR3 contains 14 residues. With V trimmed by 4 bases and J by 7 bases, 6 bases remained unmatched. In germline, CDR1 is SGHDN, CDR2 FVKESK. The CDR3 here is CASSLGTVPEKLFF. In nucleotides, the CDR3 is TGTGCCAGCAGCCTTGGGACAGTACCTGAAAAACTGTTTTTT. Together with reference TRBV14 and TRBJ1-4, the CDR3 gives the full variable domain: EAGVTQFPSHSVIEKGQTVTLRCDPISGHDNLYWYRRVMGKEIKFLLHFVKESKQDESGMPNNRFLAERTGGTYSTLKVQPAELEDSGVYFCASSLGTVPEKLFFGSGTQLSVL.

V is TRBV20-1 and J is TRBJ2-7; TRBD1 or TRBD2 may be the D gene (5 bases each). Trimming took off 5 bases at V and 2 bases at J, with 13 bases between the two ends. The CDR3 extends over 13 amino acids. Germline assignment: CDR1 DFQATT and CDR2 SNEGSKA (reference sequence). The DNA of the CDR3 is TGCAGTGCTTCCGGGACCCTCACCTACGAGCAGTACTTC. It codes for CSASGTLTYEQYF.

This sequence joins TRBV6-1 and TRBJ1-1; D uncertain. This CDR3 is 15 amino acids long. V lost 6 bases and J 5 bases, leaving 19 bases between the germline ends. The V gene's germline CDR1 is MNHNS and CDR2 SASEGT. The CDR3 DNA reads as TGTGCCAGCAGGACGGAATTTGAAGTGGGAACTGAAGCTTTCTTT. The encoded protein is CASRTEFEVGTEAFF.

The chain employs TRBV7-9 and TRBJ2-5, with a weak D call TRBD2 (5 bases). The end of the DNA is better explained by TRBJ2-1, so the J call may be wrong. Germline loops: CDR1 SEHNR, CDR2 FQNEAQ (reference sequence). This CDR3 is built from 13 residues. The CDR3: CASSPSDPGTQFF. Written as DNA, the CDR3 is TGTGCCAGCAGCCCCTCGGACCCGGGAACCCAGTTCTTC.

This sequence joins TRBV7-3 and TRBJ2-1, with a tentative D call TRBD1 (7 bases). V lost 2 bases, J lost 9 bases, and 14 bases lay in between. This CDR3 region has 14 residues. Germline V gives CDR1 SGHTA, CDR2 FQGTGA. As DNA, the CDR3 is TGTGCCAGCAGCTTATCCCCCCAGGGGGGTGAGCAGTTCTTC. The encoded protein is CASSLSPQGGEQFF.